This T cell receptor beta chain was captured by sequencing in a study of cytomegalovirus exposure and HLA in healthy donors (dated by TCRdb to about 2017). Turning to the overall study: According to a later analysis, the 120 or so validation repertoires were produced on the same platform as the 666 repertoires of the first cohort. The aim of the study was to test whether cataloging public T cell receptors could identify signatures of past pathogen exposure. In addition to the first cohort of roughly 670 subjects, a separate validation cohort of 130 or so different subjects was used. The study combined high-throughput TCR immunosequencing, statistical association of individual TCRs with disease status, and machine learning to predict cytomegalovirus infection status.

Concerning this clone: Its antigen target is currently unknown. Base qualities are not provided; no much larger clone lies one nucleotide away.

The library came from the immunoSEQ multiplex PCR assay. As for how the authors treated the data: A statistical classification framework was built to diagnose cytomegalovirus status from the catalog of TCR beta chain sequences. TCRdb carries this immuneACCESS record with in-frame sequences only. Its versions omit some clonotypes, under half of them owing to an unresolved V gene in the studies checked, with the rest unexplained. The DNA was the basis for D and trimming; V, J and clone size are from that table. This sample has 160,000 or so clones in its table, and approximately 90% of those were observed once. The ten top clones hold just under 3% of the sample. The full study reports these points: A total of 150 to 200 TCR beta chains were listed by the study as associated with cytomegalovirus. All 130 or so repertoires were used to score co-occurrence in the validation cohort in a later analysis, because that analysis had no HLA typing for the cohort. A few of the identified cytomegalovirus-associated TCR beta chains were confirmed in vitro to be specific for cytomegalovirus antigens. According to the authors, the approach could potentially be generalized to other disease states and immunological phenotypes. While some public TCRs were present in many individuals, most TCR sequences turned up only very rarely across donors. In both the original and validation cohorts, the classifier was reported to diagnose cytomegalovirus status with high specificity and sensitivity. In a later analysis, TCRs clustered in the first cohort were found to also tend to co-occur in the 130 or so validation repertoires, with 90% to 95% of cluster scores above 0.

The donors were included in the validation cohort of around 120 subjects, a group kept apart from the approximately 690-subject first cohort. V ends up 0 bases short and J 2 bases short, with an unmatched junction base count of 5. Based on the germline V gene, the CDR1 and CDR2 sequences are SGHVS and FNYEAQ. The CDR3 starts with the cysteine, ends with the phenylalanine, and has 17 residues. The DNA shown is the 51-base CDR3, in frame from base 1. This sequence originates from a man between 18 and 29 years old in good health and CMV-seronegative. The source material was PBMCs. The chain is assembled from TRBV7-6 and TRBJ2-3; TRBD2 fits 10 bases in the junction. In nucleotides, the sequence is TGTGCCAGCAGCTTAGCGCCGAGCGGGGGGGTCACAGATACGCAGTATTTT. This codes for CASSLAPSGGVTDTQYF.